This T cell receptor (beta chain) was recorded in a study of OX40 agonist ivuxolimab in advanced cancers. Trimming took 1 base from V and 7 from J, leaving 2 bases between them. This CDR3 is built from 10 residues. Germline CDR1 and CDR2: SEHNR and FQNEAQ (reference sequence). Data came from immunoSEQ multiplex PCR; TCRdb stores just in-frame clones and leaves some out. The table has approximately 49,000 clones, around 85% seen once. The chain couples TRBV7-9 to TRBJ2-7; no firm D call. The origin of this receptor is an adult with an advanced solid tumor such as melanoma, head and neck, liver or kidney cancer. The sample was CD4+ or CD8+ T cells sorted from blood, taken in a trial of the OX40 agonist ivuxolimab. CDR3 loop: CASSLDEQYF. DNA for the CDR3: TGTGCCAGCAGCTTAGATGAGCAGTACTTC.